These 4 T cell receptor beta chains came from one sample sequenced in a study of cytomegalovirus exposure and HLA in healthy donors (dated by TCRdb to about 2017). Library generation was performed with the immunoSEQ multiplex PCR assay. TCRdb took over this immuneACCESS table, retaining in-frame rearrangements with V and J assigned. Such tables are incomplete; in checked studies, under half of the missing clones stem from an unresolved V gene, and the remainder is unexplained. For this sample the table gives fewer than 150,000 clones, of which approximately 89% were detected only once. Approximately 2% of the sample is taken by the ten largest. Sequences were obtained from PBMCs. All receptors derive from a man aged 18-30 years in good health and CMV-seronegative.

There are a few counts of this clone. The V call is TRBV7-9, the J call TRBJ2-2, with 7 bases fitting TRBD1. CDR1 is SEHNR, CDR2 FQNEAQ, per germline (reference sequence). This CDR3 comprises 16 residues. Trimming at V came to 2 bases and at J to 4 bases, leaving 7 bases not matched to a gene. The CDR3 spells CASSLTAGGVTGELFF. DNA of the CDR3: TGTGCCAGCAGCTTAACGGCAGGGGGTGTCACCGGGGAGCTGTTTTTT. Supplemented by reference TRBV7-9 and TRBJ2-2, the full variable domain reads DTGVSQNPRHKITKRGQNVTFRCDPISEHNRLYWYRQTLGQGPEFLTYFQNEAQLEKSRLLSDRFSAERPKGSFSTLEIQRTEQGDSAMYLCASSLTAGGVTGELFFGEGSRLTVL.

The rearrangement uses TRBV28 and TRBJ1-1; D remains unclear. V lost 6 bases, J lost 3 bases, and 17 bases lay in between. From germline, CDR1 is MDHEN and CDR2 SYDVKM. This CDR3 has 15 amino acids. The DNA of the CDR3 is TGTGCCAGCAGGCCACGCGGGAGGAGGGACACTGAAGCTTTCTTT. Encoded protein: CASRPRGRRDTEAFF.

J is TRBJ1-2 and V is TRBV28, with 7 bases matching TRBD1. Germline V gene sequence: CDR1 MDHEN, CDR2 SYDVKM. The CDR3 contains 14 residues. V lost 6 bases and J lost 3; bases outside the gene matches: 7. The CDR3 sequence: CASSATGTDYGYTF. CDR3 DNA sequence: TGTGCCAGCAGCGCCACCGGGACAGACTATGGCTACACCTTC.

This clone has only one observation. The chain uses TRBV5-4 and TRBJ2-7, with TRBD2 as a possible D gene (5 bases). Germline CDR1 and CDR2: SGHNT and YYREEE (reference sequence). The CDR3 contains 14 residues. V was shortened by 4 bases and J by 5 bases, with 16 bases between the two germline ends. The CDR3 DNA sequence: TGTGCCAGCAGCGTCGGACTGTTTACCGACGAGCAGTACTTC. Its translation: CASSVGLFTDEQYF. The variable domain in full, completed from reference TRBV5-4 and TRBJ2-7, reads ETGVTQSPTHLIKTRGQQVTLRCSSQSGHNTVSWYQQALGQGPQFIFQYYREEENGRGNFPPRFSGLQFPNYSSELNVNALELDDSALYLCASSVGLFTDEQYFGPGTRLTVT.